One and the same sample provided the 32 T cell receptor beta chains below, sequenced in a study of blood T cell repertoires in COVID-19 (dated by TCRdb to the early 2020s). The library was made by the immunoSEQ multiplex PCR assay. TCRdb stores this immuneACCESS table with in-frame sequences only. Part of the clones is absent; in the studies checked, under half of the shortfall reflects unresolved V genes, and no reason is known for the rest. The sample records 150,000 or so clones, about 80% of which are singletons. The ten top clones hold 35% to 55% of the sample. The material sequenced was peripheral blood. These receptors were taken from a human donor in a cohort sampled during active COVID-19.

The V and J genes are TRBV19 and TRBJ1-2; TRBD1 agrees at 7 bases. The V gene's germline CDR1 is LNHDA and CDR2 SQIVND (reference sequence). This CDR3 has 14 amino acids. V was pared by 5 bases and J by 8 bases, with 11 bases of the junction left unmatched. CDR3 nucleotide sequence: TGTGCCAGTAGTGTTTACAAGGGGGCGGAGGGCTACACCTTC. Encoded protein: CASSVYKGAEGYTF.

V and J are TRBV3-1 (or the pseudogene TRBV3-2) and TRBJ1-2; 9 bases fit TRBD1. The junction had 9 bases not matched to a gene; V was cut back by 4 bases and J by 6 bases. Germline CDR1 and CDR2: LGHDT and YNNKEL (reference sequence). The CDR3 sequence is 15 residues long. The CDR3 nucleotides are TGTGCCAGCAGCCGATTAACGACAGGGGGTAATGGCTACACCTTC. This sequence encodes CASSRLTTGGNGYTF.

J is TRBJ2-2 and V is TRBV9; TRBD2 matches at 13 bases. The CDR3 loop spans 15 amino acids. Germline loops: CDR1 SGDLS, CDR2 YYNGEE. J was trimmed by 7 bases and V by 4 bases; bases with no gene match: 4. The DNA for the CDR3 is TGTGCCAGCAGCCGGACTAGCGGGAGTTTCGGGGAGCTGTTTTTT. Translated, it gives CASSRTSGSFGELFF. The whole variable domain, remainder taken from reference TRBV9 and TRBJ2-2, is DSGVTQTPKHLITATGQRVTLRCSPRSGDLSVYWYQQSLDQGLQFLIQYYNGEERAKGNILERFSAQQFPDLHSELNLSSLELGDSALYFCASSRTSGSFGELFFGEGSRLTVL.

The chain has TRBV18 and TRBJ2-3; D not resolved. The CDR3 is 15 residues long. With 5 bases removed from V and 0 bases from J, the gap between germline ends came to 12 bases. Germline CDR1 is KGHSH and CDR2 is LQKENI. Here the CDR3 DNA reads TGTGCCAGCTCATCTTCCCTGTCTAGCACAGATACGCAGTATTTT. Residues: CASSSSLSSTDTQYF.

The chain is built from TRBV18 and TRBJ1-4, with 7 bases aligning to TRBD1. After removal of 6 bases from V and 6 bases from J, the junction contained 7 bases not matched to a gene. The CDR3 sequence is 14 residues long. Germline V CDR1 and CDR2: KGHSH, LQKENI. The CDR3 here is CASSEGAVDEKLFF. The DNA for the CDR3 is TGTGCCAGCTCTGAGGGGGCGGTGGATGAAAAACTGTTTTTT.

This rearrangement joins TRBV11-3 to TRBJ1-2; D perhaps matches TRBD1 (5 bases). The CDR3 loop spans 14 amino acids. Germline assignment: CDR1 SGHNT and CDR2 YENEEA. V lost 5 bases and J 6 bases, leaving 16 bases between the germline ends. CDR3 in DNA: TGTGCCAGCAGCCCCGGAGGAGGGGATGATGGCTACACCTTC. Its translation: CASSPGGGDDGYTF.

The chain carries TRBV6-4 and TRBJ1-1; D is uncertain. The CDR3 totals 13 residues. CDR1 and CDR2 from the germline V gene are MRHNA and SNTAGT. V lost 6 bases, J lost 1 base, and 9 bases lay in between. CDR3 bases: TGTGCCAGCAGAATGTACGGGAACACTGAAGCTTTCTTT. The encoded protein is CASRMYGNTEAFF.

The chain couples TRBV30 to TRBJ2-2; D is perhaps TRBD1 (8 bases). The CDR3 totals 16 residues. Trimming removed 5 bases at V and 4 bases at J, with 20 bases between. CDR1 GTSNPN and CDR2 SVGIG come from the germline V gene (reference sequence). The CDR3 loop is CAWSNRGAGATGELFF. CDR3 nucleotides: TGTGCCTGGTCAAACAGGGGGGCGGGAGCCACCGGGGAGCTGTTTTTT.

This clone appeared a few times. CDR3 nucleotides: TGTGCCAGCAGCAGGACAGAACAAGAGACCCAGTACTTC. Translation gives CASSRTEQETQYF. The chain couples TRBV5-5 to TRBJ2-5; D is perhaps TRBD1 (6 bases). The germline V gene has CDR1 SGHKS and CDR2 YYEKEE (reference sequence). V lost 4 bases, J lost 2 bases, and 9 bases lay in between. This CDR3 spans 13 amino acids. Using reference TRBV5-5 and TRBJ2-5 for the parts outside the CDR3, the full variable domain is DAGVTQSPTHLIKTRGQQVTLRCSPISGHKSVSWYQQVLGQGPQFIFQYYEKEERGRGNFPDRFSARQFPNYSSELNVNALLLGDSALYLCASSRTEQETQYFGPGTRLLVL.

This clone was counted once. The chain couples TRBV7-2 to TRBJ2-1, with D perhaps matching TRBD2 (6 bases). Trimming stripped 7 bases from V and 7 bases from J, with 17 bases between. CDR1 and CDR2 from the germline V gene are SGHTA and FQGNSA. CDR3 length: 14 amino acids. CDR3 coding DNA: TGTGCCAGCACCCCTACGGCGGGAAGAAATGAGCAGTTCTTC. Its protein is CASTPTAGRNEQFF.

V and J are TRBV6-2 or TRBV6-3 and TRBJ2-7; 9 positions match TRBD1. Germline V CDR1 and CDR2: MNHEY, SVGEGT. The CDR3 length is 14 residues. The J segment lost 3 bases and the V segment lost 5 bases, leaving 5 bases of the junction unmatched. The CDR3 is CASSVSDRGYEQYV. The CDR3 DNA sequence: TGTGCCAGCAGTGTTTCGGACAGGGGCTACGAGCAGTACGTC.

CDR3 nucleotides: TGCAGTGCTAGTTCCGCAGGGGAGCGTGGCTACACCTTC. This encodes CSASSAGERGYTF. The J gene is TRBJ1-2, the V gene TRBV20-1; a weak D match, TRBD1 (6 bases). CDR1 and CDR2 from the germline V gene are DFQATT and SNEGSKA (reference sequence). V lost 3 bases to trimming and J lost 7 bases, with 15 bases between them. The CDR3 has 13 residues.

The chain joins TRBV5-6 to TRBJ2-5; D possibly corresponds to TRBD2 (6 bases). Between the trimmed V and J ends, which lost 4 bases and 5 bases, there was a span of 18 bases. CDR3 length equals 15 residues. CDR1 and CDR2 (germline): SGHDT, YYEEEE. CDR3 sequence reads: CASSGDWPSRETQYF. CDR3 in DNA: TGTGCCAGCAGCGGGGACTGGCCCTCAAGGGAGACCCAGTACTTC.

The chain is built from TRBV5-1 and TRBJ2-2; 9 nucleotides agree with TRBD1. Per germline, CDR1 SGHRS and CDR2 YFSETQ. The CDR3 contains 16 residues. With 1 base clipped from V and 1 base from J, the junction kept 2 bases outside the gene matches. The CDR3 protein is CASSLSGQGNTGELFF. As DNA, the CDR3 is TGCGCCAGCAGCTTGTCGGGACAGGGGAACACCGGGGAGCTGTTTTTT.

The chain has TRBV5-6 and TRBJ2-7, with 13 bases matching TRBD2. The CDR3 spans 16 residues. Germline loops: CDR1 SGHDT, CDR2 YYEEEE. The trim removed 1 base at V and 6 bases at J, leaving 7 bases unmatched. The CDR3 nucleotides read TGTGCCAGCAGCTTGCGTGGGACTAGCGGGATGGGCGAGCAGTACGTC. This translates into CASSLRGTSGMGEQYV.

This clone was seen ten or more times. The V call is TRBV7-9, the J call TRBJ1-2, with 7 bases lining up with TRBD1. Germline V lookup: CDR1 SEHNR, CDR2 FQNEAQ (reference sequence). The V and J ends lost 5 bases and 3 bases, in that order; junction bases with no gene match: 6. The CDR3 covers 14 residues. CDR3 coding DNA: TGTGCCAGCAGCCTTGGGACAGATTACTATGGCTACACCTTC. Residues: CASSLGTDYYGYTF. Supplemented by reference TRBV7-9 and TRBJ1-2, the full variable domain reads DTGVSQNPRHKITKRGQNVTFRCDPISEHNRLYWYRQTLGQGPEFLTYFQNEAQLEKSRLLSDRFSAERPKGSFSTLEIQRTEQGDSAMYLCASSLGTDYYGYTFGSGTRLTVV.

The chain uses TRBV16 and TRBJ1-3; D is uncertain. The CDR3 runs 15 residues. Germline CDR1 and CDR2: KGHSY and FQNENV. Trimming removed 2 bases at V and 0 bases at J, with 8 bases between. CDR3: CASSQGRDSGNTIYF. In nucleotides, the CDR3 is TGTGCCAGCAGCCAAGGGAGGGACTCTGGAAACACCATATATTTT. Full variable domain (rest looked up from reference TRBV16 and TRBJ1-3): GEEVAQTPKHLVRGEGQKAKLYCAPIKGHSYVFWYQQVLKNEFKFLISFQNENVFDETGMPKERFSAKCLPNSPCSLEIQATKLEDSAVYFCASSQGRDSGNTIYFGEGSWLTVV.

The chain uses TRBV12-5 and TRBJ2-2; D is perhaps TRBD1 (6 bases). V lost 7 bases and J lost 1, with 13 bases in between. CDR1 LGHNT and CDR2 FRNRAP come from the germline V gene. The CDR3 sequence is 15 residues long. As DNA, the CDR3 is TGTGCTAGTGCCCTAGTACAGGGGAACACCGGGGAGCTGTTTTTT. Its protein product is CASALVQGNTGELFF.

The V gene is TRBV11-2, the J gene TRBJ2-3; 7 bases align to TRBD1. CDR1 and CDR2 from the germline V gene are SGHAT and FQNNGV. The CDR3 totals 12 residues. With 2 bases clipped from V and 13 bases from J, the junction kept 6 bases outside the gene matches. As DNA, the CDR3 is TGTGCCAGCAGCTTATTCGGGACAGAAGAGTATTTT. Its translation is CASSLFGTEEYF. Full variable domain (remainder filled in from reference TRBV11-2 and TRBJ2-3): EAGVAQSPRYKIIEKRQSVAFWCNPISGHATLYWYQQILGQGPKLLIQFQNNGVVDDSQLPKDRFSAERLKGVDSTLKIQPAKLEDSAVYLCASSLFGTEEYFGPGTRLTVL.

V is TRBV5-1 and J is TRBJ2-1; the D is unclear. CDR3 length: 16 amino acids. V was trimmed by 0 bases and J by 4 bases, leaving 14 bases between them. From germline, CDR1 is SGHRS and CDR2 YFSETQ. The CDR3 DNA follows: TGCGCCAGCAGCTTGGGACCGGCCAGCGCGTACAATGAGCAGTTCTTC. Residues: CASSLGPASAYNEQFF.

The rearrangement links TRBV19 to TRBJ2-5; 8 nucleotides match TRBD2. The CDR3 is made up of 15 amino acids. The V gene's germline CDR1 is LNHDA and CDR2 SQIVND (reference sequence). With 1 base clipped from V and 3 bases from J, the junction kept 4 bases outside the gene matches. CDR3 DNA: TGTGCCAGTAGTATAGCACTAGCGGTAAAAGAGACCCAGTACTTC. Amino acids: CASSIALAVKETQYF.

This clone appeared once. The chain joins TRBV30 to TRBJ1-5; D ambiguous. Trimming removed 0 bases from V and 0 bases from J, with 3 bases in between. This CDR3 has 13 amino acids. From germline, CDR1 is GTSNPN and CDR2 SVGIG (reference sequence). The CDR3 DNA follows: TGTGCCTGGAGTGTGAGTAGCAATCAGCCCCAGCATTTT. Amino acids: CAWSVSSNQPQHF. Drawing the rest from reference TRBV30 and TRBJ1-5, the complete variable domain is SQTIHQWPATLVQPVGSPLSLECTVEGTSNPNLYWYRQAAGRGLQLLFYSVGIGQISSEVPQNLSASRPQDRQFILSSKKLLLSDSGFYLCAWSVSSNQPQHFGDGTRLSIL.

The rearrangement links TRBV12-3 or TRBV12-4 to TRBJ2-7; weak D call: TRBD1 (6 bases). V shed 5 bases and J shed 3 bases, with 11 bases lying between them. This CDR3 has 13 residues. The CDR3 spells CASSLRQDYEQYF. For the CDR3, the DNA is TGTGCCAGCAGTCTCAGACAGGACTACGAGCAGTACTTC.

This clone was seen more than once but under ten times. This chain links TRBV10-2 with TRBJ2-1, with 11 nucleotides matching TRBD2. Trimming removed 6 bases from V and 8 bases from J; junction bases left unmatched: 6. The CDR3 totals 14 residues. Germline V CDR1 and CDR2: WSHSY, SAAADI. The CDR3 DNA reads as TGCGCCAGCAGCTCGGGACTAGCGGTGGATGAGCAGTTCTTC. Protein sequence: CASSSGLAVDEQFF.

This sequence joins TRBV18 and TRBJ1-1; D is uncertain. This CDR3 region has 13 residues. Germline CDR1 is KGHSH and CDR2 is LQKENI. Trimming left V 3 bases short and J 3 bases short, with 8 bases between. CDR3 sequence reads: CASSPGRYTEAFF. The CDR3 DNA reads TGTGCCAGCTCACCGGGGAGGTACACTGAAGCTTTCTTT.

J is TRBJ1-5 and V is TRBV2; a possible D gene is TRBD1 (5 bases). V lost 3 bases and J lost 7, with 13 bases in between. CDR1 and CDR2 from the germline V gene are SNHLY and FYNNEI. The CDR3 spans 14 residues. CDR3 sequence: CASSEATEWQPQHF. DNA of the CDR3: TGTGCCAGCAGTGAGGCGACAGAATGGCAGCCCCAGCATTTT.

The V call is TRBV30, the J call TRBJ1-1, with no clear D. The CDR3 runs 13 residues. V shed 2 bases and J shed 0 bases, with 7 bases lying between them. In germline, CDR1 is GTSNPN, CDR2 SVGIG (reference sequence). CDR3 in DNA: TGTGCCTGGAGTATACATCTGAACACTGAAGCTTTCTTT. It codes for CAWSIHLNTEAFF. Variable domain in full (rest from reference TRBV30 and TRBJ1-1): SQTIHQWPATLVQPVGSPLSLECTVEGTSNPNLYWYRQAAGRGLQLLFYSVGIGQISSEVPQNLSASRPQDRQFILSSKKLLLSDSGFYLCAWSIHLNTEAFFGQGTRLTVV.

This clone was seen only a few times. The V and J genes are TRBV6-1 and TRBJ2-1; TRBD2 matches at 8 bases. Germline CDR1 reads MNHNS; CDR2 reads SASEGT. This CDR3 has 15 residues. V lost 1 base and J lost 5; bases outside the gene matches: 4. Here the CDR3 DNA reads TGTGCCAGCAGTGAAGGGGGACTAGGAGACAATGAGCAGTTCTTC. This gives the protein CASSEGGLGDNEQFF.

V and J are TRBV7-2 and TRBJ2-3; TRBD2 matches 11 bases. The trim removed 6 bases at V and 5 bases at J, leaving 7 bases unmatched. Germline V gene data show CDR1 as SGHTA and CDR2 as FQGNSA. This CDR3 spans 15 amino acids. This CDR3 is CASRRSGGAGDTQYF. CDR3 DNA sequence: TGTGCCAGCAGACGTAGCGGGGGGGCTGGAGATACGCAGTATTTT.

The chain is built from TRBV24-1 and TRBJ2-2; D gene uncertain. The germline CDR1 and CDR2 sequences are KGHDR and SFDVKD. CDR3 length equals 13 residues. Between the trimmed V and J ends, which lost 8 bases and 5 bases, there was a span of 11 bases. The CDR3 nucleotides are TGTGCCACCACCAACGAGCGAACCGGGGAGCTGTTTTTT. Translated: CATTNERTGELFF.

The chain carries TRBV6-5 and TRBJ2-1, with TRBD2 matching 13 bases. V lost 6 bases, J lost 5 bases, and 4 bases stayed unmatched. Germline CDR1 reads MNHEY; CDR2 reads SVGAGI. The CDR3 sequence is 15 residues long. CDR3 bases: TGTGCCAGCAGGTCGGGACTAGCGGGAAACAATGAGCAGTTCTTC. Amino acid sequence: CASRSGLAGNNEQFF.

This chain uses TRBV5-1 with TRBJ2-3; 13 bases are shared with TRBD2. The V segment lost 6 bases and the J segment 5 bases; nucleotides outside the gene matches: 9. The CDR3 consists of 16 residues. Looked up from germline, CDR1 is SGHRS and CDR2 is YFSETQ. CDR3 coding DNA: TGCGCCAGCACCCCCCCCGGACTAGCGGGAGTAGATACGCAGTATTTT. This gives the protein CASTPPGLAGVDTQYF.